This TCR beta chain was retrieved from a study of blood T cell repertoires in COVID-19 (dated by TCRdb to about 2020). Turning to the overall study: Samples covering the acute and convalescent phases of COVID-19 were provided by collaborators in the United States, Italy and Spain. The prospective study material was composed of cDNA or gDNA derived from T cells, B-cell-depleted T cells, or PBMCs. Deeply sampled blood TCRbeta repertoires from subjects exposed to, actively infected with, or recovered from COVID-19 were included in the dataset. The repertoires were released in a freely available public database intended as a resource for research on the immune response to SARS-CoV-2. Samples were obtained from the ongoing ImmuneRACE study (first 160 participants) and from 1,000 to 1,500 subjects provided by 6 global collaborators. A de-identified subject ID, COVID-19 status, age in years and sex were almost always included in the sample metadata. Where available, HLA class I and class II types were taken from metadata supplied by the sample provider and were not determined by assay-based typing.

In the prospective study, participants were roughly 18 to 100 years old, resided in about two dozen geographic areas of the United States, and were enrolled through a virtual design. In the prospective study, participants were assigned to cohorts based on the clinical history participants reported in a screening survey and a study questionnaire. Recovered participants in ImmuneRACE Cohort 3 were defined by two consecutive negative NP/OP PCR tests, clearance by a healthcare professional, or resolution of symptoms. In the prospective study, whole blood, serum and a nasopharyngeal or oropharyngeal swab were collected from each participant by mobile phlebotomists. Participants in the prospective study had the option to provide additional blood draws and questionnaires over a 2-month period. Before DNA extraction, blood samples from the prospective study were shipped at room temperature or frozen. Results the study describes overall, beyond this receptor: The amount of clinical and demographic metadata varied by source and participant and was provided uncurated.

TCRbeta CDR3 regions were amplified from genomic DNA using the immunoSEQ Assay, a bias-controlled multiplex PCR. As for the authors' bioinformatics: Nucleated cell counts per sample were estimated from amplification of reference gene primers within the assay. Sequence reads were collapsed and filtered to measure the absolute abundance of every unique TCRbeta CDR3 rearrangement. Productive Simpson clonality was computed per sample as the square root of Simpson's diversity index over productive rearrangements. TCRdb re-hosts the immuneACCESS table, in-frame sequences only. Its copies lack some clones; in the studies checked, an unresolved V gene accounts for under half of them, and the cause for the rest is not known. The D gene and trimming were derived from the DNA, and the V and J assignments and clone size from that table. For this sample there are fewer than 300,000 clones; 75% to 95% appear just once. The top ten constitute around 1.1% of the sample.

A remark on this clone: The specificity of this receptor is unknown. Per-nucleotide qualities are absent, and no much larger clonotype sits a single base away.

Sample: PBMCs or T cells enriched from blood (not recorded which). This sequence originates from a woman aged 25 to 39 who had recovered from COVID-19.

The CDR3 protein: CASSFDGYSYEQYF. The sequenced DNA is TGCGCCAGCAGCTTCGACGGGTACTCCTACGAGCAGTACTTC. Recombination connected TRBV5-1 to TRBJ2-7; confidence is insufficient to name the D gene. The CDR3 measures 14 amino acids from cysteine to phenylalanine. Just CDR3 DNA is preserved here, 42 bases in frame from base 1. CDR1 is given as SGHRS and CDR2 as YFSETQ, both from the germline V gene. The trim is 2 bases for V and 0 bases for J, with a gap of 9 bases between the germline ends.